This entry lists 31 T cell receptor beta chains sequenced from one sample in a study of T-cell reconstitution after alpha-beta-depleted transplantation in children. Researchers prepared the TCRbeta library using unique molecular identifiers, the study reports. A single record per CDR3 protein comes from TCRdb applying MiXCR to the PCR reads. The sample includes some 350,000 distinct CDR3 sequences, about 16% of them seen just once. Sample: PBMCs, mostly from graft donor cells, taken 360 days after TCRalphabeta/CD19-depleted stem cell transplant. These TCRs come from a male patient between 2 and 10 years old who had a stem cell transplant for acute lymphoblastic leukemia, so the T cells may come from the graft donor.

This clonotype was seen many times. The chain uses TRBV10-3 and TRBJ2-3; perhaps D is TRBD1 or TRBD2 (5 bases each). Germline-derived CDR1 and CDR2 are ENHRY and SYGVKD. The length of the CDR3 is 14 residues. Between the trimmed V and J ends, which lost 4 bases and 6 bases, there was a span of 14 bases. The CDR3 here is CAISAGPPSDTQYF. DNA of the CDR3: TGTGCCATCAGTGCGGGACCTCCGTCGGATACGCAGTATTTT.

The rearrangement links TRBV3-1 to TRBJ1-3; D might be TRBD1 (5 bases). Per the germline V gene, CDR1 is LGHDT and CDR2 is YNNKEL (reference sequence). V was pared by 3 bases and J by 2 bases, with 8 bases between. This CDR3 has 14 residues. This CDR3 is CASSHGATGNTIYF. In nucleotides, the CDR3 is TGTGCCAGCAGCCACGGGGCAACTGGAAACACCATATATTTT.

This clonotype came up a few times. The chain couples TRBV29-1 to TRBJ2-7, with D tentatively TRBD1 or TRBD2 (5 bases each). In germline, CDR1 is SQVTM, CDR2 ANQGSEA. Trimming took 7 bases from V and 3 from J, leaving 13 bases between them. The CDR3 sequence is 12 residues long. The CDR3 region has the DNA TGCAGCGGGGGACCGTCAGACTACGAGCAGTACTTC. It yields the protein CSGGPSDYEQYF.

The chain couples TRBV7-8 to TRBJ1-5, with 12 bases aligning to TRBD1. Germline V CDR1 and CDR2: SGHVS, FQNEAQ. After removal of 1 base from V and 5 bases from J, the junction contained 3 bases not matched to a gene. This CDR3 has 16 residues. The chain's CDR3 is CASSLEGQGAYQPQHF. The CDR3 coding sequence is TGTGCCAGCAGCTTAGAGGGACAGGGGGCCTATCAGCCCCAGCATTTT.

This clonotype was seen only a few times. The V and J genes are TRBV19 and TRBJ2-1; TRBD2 aligns across 14 bases. CDR3 length equals 17 residues. Germline V gene lookup returns CDR1 LNHDA and CDR2 SQIVND (reference sequence). V lost 4 bases to trimming and J lost 7 bases; unmatched junction nucleotides: 9. The CDR3 coding sequence is TGTGCCAGTAGTAGGTGGGGACTAGCGGGAGCGGGGAATGAGCAGTTCTTC. Protein: CASSRWGLAGAGNEQFF. The complete variable domain, with remaining parts taken from reference TRBV19 and TRBJ2-1, reads DGGITQSPKYLFRKEGQNVTLSCEQNLNHDAMYWYRQDPGQGLRLIYYSQIVNDFQKGDIAEGYSVSREKKESFPLTVTSAQKNPTAFYLCASSRWGLAGAGNEQFFGPGTRLTVL.

The chain links TRBV5-1 to TRBJ2-3, with unresolved D. CDR3 length equals 12 residues. Per the germline V gene, CDR1 is SGHRS and CDR2 is YFSETQ. Trimming pared 0 bases from V and 6 bases from J, leaving 5 bases between. CDR3 nucleotides: TGCGCCAGCAGCTTGGCCAGGGATACGCAGTATTTT. Amino acid sequence: CASSLARDTQYF.

This sequence joins TRBV6-2 or TRBV6-3 and TRBJ1-1; weak D call: TRBD1 (5 bases). There are 12 residues in the CDR3. Deletions cut 4 bases from V and 3 bases from J, with 6 bases between. CDR1 is MNHEY and CDR2 is SVGEGT in the germline V gene. DNA for the CDR3: TGTGCCAGCAGTTGGGGGTACACTGAAGCTTTCTTT. It codes for CASSWGYTEAFF.

This clonotype was seen more than once but under ten times. The chain uses TRBV6-2 or TRBV6-3 and TRBJ2-7; 7 positions match TRBD1. The germline gives CDR1 MNHEY, CDR2 SVGEGT. CDR3 size: 14 residues. V shed 6 bases, J shed 3 bases, and the junction held 8 bases outside the gene matches. The chain's CDR3 is CASRQTGLGYEQYF. The CDR3 DNA sequence: TGTGCCAGCAGGCAGACAGGGCTCGGCTACGAGCAGTACTTC.

This clonotype was observed many times. The chain couples TRBV4-1 to TRBJ2-3; the D is unclear. The CDR3 contains 13 residues. Trimming took 0 bases from V and 1 from J, leaving 2 bases between them. Germline CDR1 and CDR2: MGHRA and YSYEKL. The CDR3 coding sequence is TGCGCCAGCAGCCAAGAGGGCACAGATACGCAGTATTTT. Residues: CASSQEGTDTQYF.

As DNA, the CDR3 is TGCGCCAGCAGCCAAGATCTGGGACGGCTTTCGTCCTACAATGAGCAGTTCTTC. As protein: CASSQDLGRLSSYNEQFF. The V call is TRBV4-3, the J call TRBJ2-1; either TRBD1 or TRBD2 may supply D (5 bases each). The CDR3 covers 18 residues. V lost 0 bases, J lost 1 base, and 16 bases lay in between. In germline, CDR1 is LGHNA, CDR2 YSLEER.

In this sample, this clonotype turned up many times. V usage is TRBV6-5 and J usage is TRBJ2-7; 7 nucleotides match TRBD1. The CDR3 has 15 amino acids. The germline CDR1 and CDR2 sequences are MNHEY and SVGAGI. V lost 8 bases to trimming and J lost 1 base; unmatched junction nucleotides: 11. The CDR3 nucleotides read TGTGCCAGCTCCACAACAGGGGAGAGGTCCTACGAGCAGTACTTC. Protein: CASSTTGERSYEQYF.

In this sample, this clonotype turned up many times. The rearrangement links TRBV7-9 to TRBJ2-7; D gene ambiguous. Germline V lookup: CDR1 SEHNR, CDR2 FQNEAQ (reference sequence). Trimming took 5 bases from V and 4 from J, leaving 15 bases between them. This CDR3 spans 14 amino acids. CDR3 amino acids: CASSVAEDRYEQYF. DNA of the CDR3: TGTGCCAGCAGCGTCGCAGAGGACCGATACGAGCAGTACTTC.

The chain carries TRBV5-6 and TRBJ2-7; perhaps TRBD2 as D (6 bases). Between the trimmed V and J ends, which lost 2 bases and 2 bases, there was a span of 8 bases. Germline V gene lookup returns CDR1 SGHDT and CDR2 YYEEEE. The CDR3 is 13 residues long. The CDR3 nucleotides read TGTGCCAGCAGCTTCTCTAGCGCCTACGAGCAGTACTTC. Its protein product is CASSFSSAYEQYF.

This clonotype was seen a handful of times. This chain uses TRBV4-1 with TRBJ2-1, with 8 bases fitting TRBD2. CDR3 length: 16 residues. CDR1 is MGHRA and CDR2 is YSYEKL in the germline V gene. The V gene end was trimmed by 7 bases and the J gene end by 3 bases; junction bases not matched to a gene: 11. The CDR3, as DNA: TGCGCCAGCACCGGGTCAACTAGCGGAGTCTACAATGAGCAGTTCTTC. Translating gives CASTGSTSGVYNEQFF.

The rearrangement joins TRBV29-1 to TRBJ2-7; 8 bases are shared with TRBD1. The CDR3 has 13 amino acids. With 2 bases clipped from V and 6 bases from J, the junction kept 6 bases outside the gene matches. Germline V gene sequence: CDR1 SQVTM, CDR2 ANQGSEA. In DNA, the CDR3 is TGCAGCGTTGAACCCTGGACAGGGCCCGAGCAGTACTTC. It specifies CSVEPWTGPEQYF.

CDR3 nucleotides: TGTGCCAGCAGCTACGACAGCATTTACGGGTACGAGCAGTACTTC. Amino acid sequence: CASSYDSIYGYEQYF. The V call is TRBV5-4, the J call TRBJ2-7; D may be TRBD1 (5 bases). V shed 3 bases and J shed 4 bases, with 17 bases lying between them. The CDR3 has 15 amino acids. Looked up from germline, CDR1 is SGHNT and CDR2 is YYREEE (reference sequence).

The V and J genes are TRBV6-2 or TRBV6-3 and TRBJ2-1; D gene uncertain. The CDR3 covers 14 residues. The V and J ends lost 6 bases and 2 bases respectively, with 11 bases between them. Germline CDR1 MNHEY, CDR2 SVGEGT. CDR3 in amino acids: CASRLQYTYNEQFF. The CDR3 bases are TGTGCCAGCAGACTACAGTACACCTACAATGAGCAGTTCTTC.

V gene TRBV27 combines with J gene TRBJ2-1; either TRBD1 or TRBD2 may fit D (5 bases each). This CDR3 has 14 amino acids. The germline V gene encodes CDR1 MNHEY and CDR2 SMNVEV (reference sequence). V lost 6 bases to trimming and J lost 8 bases, with 17 bases between them. CDR3 nucleotides: TGTGCCAGCAGCAAACTTACTAGGGGTCATGAGCAGTTCTTC. This encodes CASSKLTRGHEQFF.

This clonotype was recorded at least ten times. The chain joins TRBV12-3 or TRBV12-4 to TRBJ2-2; D is unclear. CDR3 size: 11 residues. The ends were cut back, 10 bases at V and 6 bases at J, with 9 bases in the middle. CDR3 amino acids: CAIIKAGELFF. The CDR3 region has the DNA TGTGCCATTATCAAGGCCGGGGAGCTGTTTTTT.

CDR3 loop: CSARDVGQGSTQYF. The CDR3 nucleotides read TGCAGTGCTAGAGATGTGGGACAGGGGAGTACGCAGTACTTC. The chain combines TRBV20-1 with TRBJ2-7, with TRBD1 matching 10 bases. The CDR3 is made up of 14 amino acids. V lost 0 bases to trimming and J lost 9 bases; unmatched junction nucleotides: 8. CDR1 and CDR2 (germline): DFQATT, SNEGSKA (reference sequence).

Only a few counts were recorded for this clonotype. The rearrangement uses TRBV9 and TRBJ1-1; D uncertain. This CDR3 has 15 residues. Trimming pared 1 base from V and 8 bases from J, leaving 18 bases between. Per germline, CDR1 SGDLS and CDR2 YYNGEE. The chain's CDR3 is CASSVIPDPGGEAFF. Here the CDR3 DNA reads TGTGCCAGCAGCGTAATCCCAGACCCGGGTGGGGAAGCTTTCTTT.

In this sample, this clonotype turned up a few times. The chain uses TRBV9 and TRBJ2-7; D is unresolved. V was shortened by 0 bases and J by 7 bases, with 17 bases between the two germline ends. Looked up from germline, CDR1 is SGDLS and CDR2 is YYNGEE. This CDR3 comprises 15 residues. The CDR3 loop is CASSVEARWAAEQYF. Here the CDR3 DNA reads TGTGCCAGCAGCGTAGAGGCCCGGTGGGCAGCTGAGCAGTACTTC.

V usage is TRBV5-1 and J usage is TRBJ2-7, with D possibly being TRBD2 (5 bases). Trimming took off 1 base at V and 7 bases at J, with 9 bases between the two ends. The CDR3 consists of 12 residues. Germline V gene data show CDR1 as SGHRS and CDR2 as YFSETQ. CDR3 amino acids: CASSLSREEQYF. CDR3 sequence (DNA): TGCGCCAGCAGCTTGTCCCGGGAAGAGCAGTACTTC.

This clonotype was seen once. V usage is TRBV28 and J usage is TRBJ1-1, with 7 positions matching TRBD1. There are 13 residues in the CDR3. In germline, CDR1 is MDHEN, CDR2 SYDVKM. V trimming: 1 base; J trimming: 6 bases; junction bases outside the gene matches: 2. The CDR3 sequence: CASSLYQGAEAFF. CDR3 DNA: TGTGCCAGCAGTTTATATCAGGGGGCTGAAGCTTTCTTT. The complete variable domain, with remaining parts taken from reference TRBV28 and TRBJ1-1, reads DVKVTQSSRYLVKRTGEKVFLECVQDMDHENMFWYRQDPGLGLRLIYFSYDVKMKEKGDIPEGYSVSREKKERFSLILESASTNQTSMYLCASSLYQGAEAFFGQGTRLTVV.

The V and J genes are TRBV28 and TRBJ1-2; 7 bases are shared with TRBD1. With 5 bases clipped from V and 2 bases from J, the junction kept 8 bases outside the gene matches. The CDR3 is 15 amino acids. CDR1 is MDHEN, CDR2 SYDVKM, per germline. CDR3 region: CASSRPGTANYGYTF. The DNA for the CDR3 is TGTGCCAGCAGTCGACCCGGGACAGCCAACTATGGCTACACCTTC.

This chain joins TRBV18 and TRBJ2-7, with 9 bases identical to TRBD1. Trimming removed 4 bases from V and 6 bases from J; junction bases left unmatched: 7. The germline V gene encodes CDR1 KGHSH and CDR2 LQKENI. The CDR3 length is 14 residues. The CDR3 nucleotides read TGTGCCAGCTCACACAGGGGGCGAGGTCGCGAGCAGTACTTC. This encodes CASSHRGRGREQYF.

This clonotype was picked up a small number of times. This chain uses TRBV12-3 or TRBV12-4 with TRBJ2-3; D ambiguous. The CDR3 extends over 14 amino acids. Trimming removed 6 bases from V and 2 bases from J, with 12 bases in between. CDR3 amino acids: CASSSPQFTDTQYF. In nucleotides, the CDR3 is TGTGCCAGCAGCTCCCCGCAGTTCACAGATACGCAGTATTTT.

This clonotype was counted ten times or more. The CDR3 protein is CSARPLAGGEETQYF. The CDR3 DNA follows: TGCAGTGCTAGACCTCTAGCGGGAGGGGAGGAGACCCAGTACTTC. This rearrangement joins TRBV20-1 to TRBJ2-5; TRBD2 matches at 12 bases. With 2 bases clipped from V and 5 bases from J, the junction kept 6 bases outside the gene matches. The CDR3 runs 15 residues. In germline, CDR1 is DFQATT, CDR2 SNEGSKA (reference sequence).

This chain joins TRBV6-4 and TRBJ2-7, with D possibly being TRBD1 (5 bases). The CDR3 runs to 23 residues. Germline V gene sequence: CDR1 MRHNA, CDR2 SNTAGT. The V and J ends lost 6 bases and 5 bases respectively, with 44 bases between them. The CDR3 protein is CASRPGGFLNLAHPFGRAHEQYF. As DNA, the CDR3 is TGTGCCAGCAGACCGGGTGGCTTCCTAAATCTTGCTCACCCTTTCGGCAGGGCGCACGAGCAGTACTTC.

The table lists this clonotype with a few counts. This chain connects TRBV7-2 to TRBJ2-3; D unresolved. Germline V gene data show CDR1 as SGHTA and CDR2 as FQGNSA. Trimming took off 1 base at V and 5 bases at J, with 13 bases between the two ends. The CDR3 has 15 amino acids. For the CDR3, the DNA is TGTGCCAGCAGCTTAGGCTTAGGGTTAGGAGATACGCAGTATTTT. Amino acid sequence: CASSLGLGLGDTQYF.

The J gene is TRBJ2-1, the V gene TRBV7-3, with TRBD1 identical over 8 bases. The V gene's germline CDR1 is SGHTA and CDR2 FQGTGA. The CDR3 is 15 residues long. Germline trimming cut 7 bases from V and 3 bases from J; bases unmatched to any gene: 8. For the CDR3, the DNA is TGTGCCAGCACCGTAACAGGGGGAATCTACAATGAGCAGTTCTTC. Its protein product is CASTVTGGIYNEQFF.